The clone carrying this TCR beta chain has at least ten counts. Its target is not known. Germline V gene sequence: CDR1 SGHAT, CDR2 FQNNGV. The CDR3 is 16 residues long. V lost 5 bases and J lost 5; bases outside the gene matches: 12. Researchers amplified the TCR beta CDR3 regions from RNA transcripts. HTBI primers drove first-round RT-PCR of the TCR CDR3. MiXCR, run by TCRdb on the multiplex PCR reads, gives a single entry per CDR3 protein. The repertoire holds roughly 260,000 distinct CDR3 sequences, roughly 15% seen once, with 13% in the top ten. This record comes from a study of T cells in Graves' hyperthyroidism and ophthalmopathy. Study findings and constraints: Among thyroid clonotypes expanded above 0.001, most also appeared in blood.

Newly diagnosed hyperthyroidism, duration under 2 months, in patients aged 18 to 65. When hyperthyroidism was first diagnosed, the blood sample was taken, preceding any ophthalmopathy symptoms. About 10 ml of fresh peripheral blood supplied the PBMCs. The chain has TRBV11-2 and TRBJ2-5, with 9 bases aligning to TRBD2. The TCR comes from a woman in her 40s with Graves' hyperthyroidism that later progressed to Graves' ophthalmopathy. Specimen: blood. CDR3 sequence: CASSRRGLALGETQYF. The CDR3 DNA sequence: TGTGCCAGCAGCCGGAGGGGACTAGCCCTGGGTGAGACCCAGTACTTC.